This entry features one T cell receptor (beta chain) sequence. Its antigen is not yet known. A single base separates this from a much larger clone, so it may be a read error. This sample was taken from a study of T cells in Graves' hyperthyroidism and ophthalmopathy (dated by TCRdb to the late 2010s). The study in broad terms: Peripheral blood was collected at initial diagnosis, before any treatment. A discovery cohort of about 95 patients, 43 with Graves' ophthalmopathy and 55 to 60 with stable Graves' hyperthyroidism, was used to find distinguishing TCR V-J signatures. Once sampling was done, hyperthyroidism patients were given methimazole at a starting dose of 30 mg daily, whereas ophthalmopathy patients were given high-dose intravenous methylprednisolone. The paper reports TCR Vbeta CDR3 sequencing of about 140 peripheral blood samples: fewer than 50 ophthalmopathy, under 85 hyperthyroidism and around 17 progressor patients. In addition, the study compared T-cell repertoires in thyroid tissue and in blood from about 6 Graves' hyperthyroidism patients. The 95 to 100 discovery patients were randomly divided into training and test sets at a 7:3 ratio. An independent validation cohort of 18 to 20 hyperthyroidism patients and 17 patients who later progressed to ophthalmopathy tested prospective prediction of ophthalmopathy. The full study reports these points: During validation, the model predicted progression to ophthalmopathy a median of about 5.9 months ahead of onset, with 70.59% sensitivity and around 73% specificity. Sample size was not statistically predetermined, and investigators were not blinded to group allocation. Blood samples also contained most of the expanded thyroid clonotypes (frequency above 0.001), which suggests that blood repertoires may reflect thyroid immune responses. A 13 V-J signature model separated ophthalmopathy from stable hyperthyroidism, with roughly 88% sensitivity and roughly 84% specificity in cross-validation and 80%/75% in testing.

Taken from cysteine to phenylalanine, the CDR3 has 13 residues. The sequence is cut down to CDR3 DNA, 39 bases in frame from base 1. Graves' hyperthyroidism was defined as stable when no progression to ophthalmopathy occurred over 18 months of follow-up. The hyperthyroidism patients were between 18 and 65 years old and newly diagnosed, with a disease duration of less than 2 months. Patients with uncontrolled infections, other autoimmune diseases, pregnancy or lactation were excluded. Diagnoses were established on the basis of clinical symptoms, serum thyroxine and TRAb, thyroid ultrasound, and orbital computed tomography. Ficoll-Paque density gradient centrifugation was used to isolate PBMCs from around 10 ml of fresh peripheral blood. Trizol reagent was used to extract total RNA, and RNA quality was then checked on an Agilent 2100 Bioanalyzer. TCR beta CDR3 regions were amplified from RNA transcripts. The first round of RT-PCR for the TCR CDR3 was performed with the HTBI primer set and the Qiagen OneStep RT-PCR kit. The libraries were constructed in a second round of multiplex PCR and then size-selected and purified. Libraries were sequenced paired-end with 100 bp reads on an Illumina HiSeq2000. The published analysis was carried out like this. Raw data were processed with SOAPnuke, discarding reads with adapters, uncalled bases, mean Phred below 15, or no exact constant-primer or identifier match. High-quality paired reads were merged with COPE v1.2.5, and unique nucleotide sequences were defined as clonotypes. Clonotypes were aligned to IMGT TRBV, TRBD and TRBJ reference segments using MiTCR v1.1. Only V-J combinations with frequency above 0.0001, covering 99.2% of repertoires, were analysed. The TCS score was defined as F50 (clonal expansion) divided by E x V (chaos), with BLOSUM62-based TCRdist calculated between CDR3 peptides within each V-J. Welch's t-statistics and random forest reduced 450 to 600 V-J features to 13, which were used in a naive Bayes classifier (R e1071). TCRdb itself trimmed the public reads at Q25 with fastp, ran MiXCR and retained productive beta chains. Identical CDR3 proteins give one entry, which carries the most common genes and DNA. The V and J calls, along with clone size, are taken from TCRdb and not from the paper's own processing. The sample yields 350,000 or so distinct CDR3 sequences; about 20% were counted once. The ten largest clones add up to 45% to 55% of the sample.

Sample: blood. The sequence links TRBV12-3 or TRBV12-4 to TRBJ2-7, with a weak D call of TRBD1 (6 bases match). The sequence was collected from a woman aged 45-65 years with Graves' hyperthyroidism. The sequenced DNA: TGTGCCGGCAGTTCAACAGGGAACAACGAGCAGTACTTC. Its coded protein is CAGSSTGNNEQYF.